These 26 T cell receptor beta chains were sequenced from one sample in a study of T cells in Graves' hyperthyroidism and ophthalmopathy. RNA transcripts yielded amplified TCR beta CDR3 regions. A first-round RT-PCR of the TCR CDR3 used the HTBI primer set. TCRdb passed the multiplex PCR reads through MiXCR, listing each CDR3 protein once. The table has 500,000 to 800,000 distinct CDR3 sequences, over 40% seen once; the top ten hold less than 8.5%. The sample was peripheral blood or thyroid tissue (not recorded which). These receptors were obtained from an adult man with Graves' disease, either hyperthyroidism or ophthalmopathy (not recorded which).

This clonotype was counted only a few times. This chain uses TRBV19 with TRBJ1-5, with D maybe TRBD1 (6 bases). V lost 4 bases and J lost 3, with 10 bases in between. There are 14 residues in the CDR3. CDR1 is LNHDA and CDR2 is SQIVND in the germline V gene (reference sequence). In DNA form, the CDR3 reads TGTGCCAGTAGTAGAGGGGGTACCAATCAGCCCCAGCATTTT. It yields the protein CASSRGGTNQPQHF.

V and J are TRBV24-1 and TRBJ2-5, with D perhaps matching TRBD1 or TRBD2 (5 bases each). The J call is in doubt because the DNA end fits TRBJ2-1 better. Germline V lookup: CDR1 KGHDR, CDR2 SFDVKD. The CDR3 totals 15 residues. Written as DNA, the CDR3 is TGTGCCACCAGTGATTTTGGGGACGCGTACAATGAGCAGTTCTTC. Its protein is CATSDFGDAYNEQFF.

The chain carries TRBV12-3 or TRBV12-4 and TRBJ1-1; 7 bases line up with TRBD1. The V gene end was trimmed by 6 bases and the J gene end by 1 base; junction bases not matched to a gene: 14. This CDR3 spans 17 amino acids. CDR3 sequence: CASSHRDRYFPNTEAFF. DNA for the CDR3: TGTGCCAGCAGCCACCGGGACAGATACTTTCCGAACACTGAAGCTTTCTTT.

This clonotype was recorded at least ten times. The chain joins TRBV29-1 to TRBJ2-7, with 14 bases matching TRBD2. After removal of 7 bases from V and 4 bases from J, the junction contained 3 bases not matched to a gene. CDR3 length equals 13 residues. CDR1 and CDR2 from the germline V gene are SQVTM and ANQGSEA. Written as DNA, the CDR3 is TGCAGCGGAAGACTAGCGGGAGGGTACGAGCAGTACTTC. Amino acids: CSGRLAGGYEQYF.

This chain links TRBV29-1 with TRBJ1-2, with unresolved D. Germline assignment: CDR1 SQVTM and CDR2 ANQGSEA. The V and J ends lost 6 bases and 4 bases respectively, with 15 bases between them. CDR3 length equals 13 residues. CDR3 DNA sequence: TGCAGCGTAGCCACCAGTGGAACCTATGGCTACACCTTC. Its protein product is CSVATSGTYGYTF.

V gene TRBV7-8 combines with J gene TRBJ2-7; 8 bases fit TRBD1. CDR1 and CDR2 from the germline V gene are SGHVS and FQNEAQ. V gave up 5 bases and J gave up 2 bases; unmatched junction bases: 8. CDR3 size: 15 residues. The DNA for the CDR3 is TGTGCCAGCAGCACAAGACAGGGGCCAGCCTACGAGCAGTACTTC. Its translation is CASSTRQGPAYEQYF.

In regard to this clonotype: A much larger clone differs by one base, so this may be a read error. This chain links TRBV10-2 with TRBJ2-7, with 7 bases matching TRBD1. The germline V gene has CDR1 WSHSY and CDR2 SAAADI. CDR3 length: 13 residues. For the CDR3, the DNA is TGCGCCAGCAGGGGACAGCCGTCCTACGGGCAGTACTTC. Translated: CASRGQPSYGQYF.

The table lists this clonotype with many counts. V gene TRBV6-6 combines with J gene TRBJ1-4, with no clear D. Between the trimmed V and J ends, which lost 7 bases and 4 bases, there was a span of 7 bases. The CDR3 runs 12 residues. CDR1 is MNHNY and CDR2 is SVGAGI in the germline V gene (reference sequence). The CDR3: CASMRGNEKLFF. The CDR3 nucleotides are TGTGCCAGCATGCGTGGTAATGAAAAACTGTTTTTT.

The chain recombines TRBV7-2 with TRBJ1-2; no firm D call. The CDR3 is 14 residues long. Per the germline V gene, CDR1 is SGHTA and CDR2 is FQGNSA. V dropped 5 bases and J dropped 0 bases, with 10 bases sitting between them. As DNA, the CDR3 is TGTGCCAGCAGCAGACGGCAAGCTAACTATGGCTACACCTTC. It specifies CASSRRQANYGYTF.

The gene calls are TRBV6-5 and TRBJ1-6, with D perhaps matching TRBD1 (6 bases). The CDR3 is 16 residues long. The germline V gene has CDR1 MNHEY and CDR2 SVGAGI. V shed 0 bases and J shed 1 base, with 7 bases lying between them. For the CDR3, the DNA is TGTGCCAGCAGTTACTCCAGGGGTTCCTATAATTCACCCCTCCACTTT. As protein: CASSYSRGSYNSPLHF.

Points on this clonotype: A read error is possible here, since a much larger clone lies one base away. In DNA form, the CDR3 reads TGTGCCATCAGTGAGTCGAGGACTGGCTGGGTGGAGACCCAGTACTTC. It codes for CAISESRTGWVETQYF. This chain joins TRBV10-3 and TRBJ2-5; possible D gene TRBD2, 5 bases. The CDR3 contains 16 residues. Per the germline V gene, CDR1 is ENHRY and CDR2 is SYGVKD. The germline V and J ends were trimmed by 0 bases and 5 bases, with 16 bases remaining between them.

The DNA for the CDR3 is TGTGCCAGCAGTACATCCACAGGGGGCGGCAATCAGCCCCAGCATTTT. Amino acid sequence: CASSTSTGGGNQPQHF. J is TRBJ1-5 and V is TRBV12-3 or TRBV12-4, with 9 bases identical to TRBD1. This CDR3 contains 16 residues. Unmatched junction bases numbered 7, after V lost 5 bases and J lost 2 bases.

The chain joins TRBV10-2 to TRBJ1-1; no reliable D call. Germline CDR1 is WSHSY and CDR2 is SAAADI. Trimming took 4 bases from V and 5 from J, leaving 11 bases between them. This CDR3 contains 13 residues. The CDR3 DNA reads TGCGCCAGCAGTGTAGGACGATGGACTGAAGCTTTCTTT. Residues: CASSVGRWTEAFF.

V is TRBV2 and J is TRBJ1-1, with a possible D match to TRBD1 (6 bases). Deletions cut 2 bases from V and 10 bases from J, with 11 bases between. The CDR3 runs to 12 residues. Looked up from germline, CDR1 is SNHLY and CDR2 is FYNNEI. The CDR3 coding sequence is TGTGCCAGCAGTGAACGTCAGGGGCGAGCTTTCTTT. It yields the protein CASSERQGRAFF.

The rearrangement links TRBV24-1 to TRBJ1-2; 8 nucleotides line up with TRBD1. This CDR3 spans 15 amino acids. The V gene's germline CDR1 is KGHDR and CDR2 SFDVKD. V dropped 2 bases and J dropped 8; count of bases not matched to a gene: 9. In nucleotides, the CDR3 is TGTGCCACCAGTGATTCCCGCAGGGGGCTAGGAGGCTACACCTTC. This codes for CATSDSRRGLGGYTF.

There are many counts of this clonotype. This chain links TRBV10-3 with TRBJ2-7; D is unresolved. Trimming took off 0 bases at V and 4 bases at J, with 4 bases between the two ends. The CDR3 length is 12 residues. Germline V gene lookup returns CDR1 ENHRY and CDR2 SYGVKD. The CDR3 reads CAISESSYEQYF. CDR3 sequence (DNA): TGTGCCATCAGTGAGTCCTCATACGAGCAGTACTTC.

The V gene is TRBV7-8, the J gene TRBJ2-2; D uncertain. The germline CDR1 and CDR2 sequences are SGHVS and FQNEAQ. Trimming pared 1 base from V and 7 bases from J, leaving 13 bases between. The CDR3 is 15 residues long. CDR3 DNA: TGTGCCAGCAGCTTAGTGGTGGTTGGTGGCGGGGAGCTGTTTTTT. As protein: CASSLVVVGGGELFF.

In the case of this clonotype: A read error may explain this, as a much larger clone is one base away. The chain is built from TRBV7-9 and TRBJ2-7; TRBD1 matches 7 bases. V lost 5 bases, J lost 5 bases, and 3 bases stayed unmatched. This CDR3 spans 12 amino acids. Germline CDR1 and CDR2: SEHNR and FQNEAQ (reference sequence). The DNA for the CDR3 is TGTGCCAGCAGCGGGACAGAGGACGAGCAGTACTTC. It codes for CASSGTEDEQYF.

This clonotype appeared a few times. V and J are TRBV12-3 or TRBV12-4 and TRBJ1-1, with 8 nucleotides matching TRBD1. Losses at the gene ends were 3 bases for V and 3 bases for J; bases not matched to a gene: 3. The CDR3 has 14 residues. DNA of the CDR3: TGTGCCAGCAGTTTGGGACAGGCGGACACTGAAGCTTTCTTT. As protein: CASSLGQADTEAFF.

The count of this clonotype is one. This chain connects TRBV10-3 to TRBJ1-2; 7 bases are shared with TRBD1. Looked up from germline, CDR1 is ENHRY and CDR2 is SYGVKD. The length of the CDR3 is 14 residues. The V segment lost 4 bases and the J segment 4 bases; nucleotides outside the gene matches: 6. The CDR3 sequence is CAISGLGTAYGYTF. CDR3 bases: TGTGCCATCAGTGGCCTCGGGACAGCCTATGGCTACACCTTC.

The V call is TRBV5-1, the J call TRBJ1-2; D remains unclear. The V and J ends lost 0 bases and 8 bases respectively, with 11 bases between them. Germline V gene sequence: CDR1 SGHRS, CDR2 YFSETQ. The CDR3 spans 13 residues. DNA of the CDR3: TGCGCCAGCAGCTTGGACGGGGTTGTGGGCTACACCTTC. It is translated as CASSLDGVVGYTF. The variable domain in full, completed from reference TRBV5-1 and TRBJ1-2, reads KAGVTQTPRYLIKTRGQQVTLSCSPISGHRSVSWYQQTPGQGLQFLFEYFSETQRNKGNFPGRFSGRQFSNSRSEMNVSTLELGDSALYLCASSLDGVVGYTFGSGTRLTVV.

As concerns this clonotype: The junction departs from germline at one end; a sequencing error may be responsible. The chain combines TRBV10-3 with TRBJ1-2; D may be TRBD1 (5 bases). Germline V gene lookup returns CDR1 ENHRY and CDR2 SYGVKD. The CDR3 is 16 residues long. CDR3 residues: CASSEVLGPANYGYTF. CDR3 in DNA: TGTGCCAGCAGTGAAGTACTGGGGCCAGCTAACTATGGCTACACCTTC.

The chain uses TRBV20-1 and TRBJ2-7; D uncertain. Trimming took off 1 base at V and 0 bases at J, with 7 bases between the two ends. The CDR3 covers 13 residues. The germline V gene encodes CDR1 DFQATT and CDR2 SNEGSKA (reference sequence). The chain's CDR3 is CSARGLSSYEQYF. The CDR3 DNA reads as TGCAGTGCTAGAGGACTGAGCTCCTACGAGCAGTACTTC.

Comments on this clonotype: At one of its ends the junction is not consistent with the germline gene, which may arise from a read error. This sequence joins TRBV7-3 and TRBJ1-6; TRBD1 matches at 7 bases. Germline CDR1 reads SGHTA; CDR2 reads FQGTGA. The length of the CDR3 is 19 residues. CDR3 amino acids: CASSLQPGKQGYYNSPLHF. CDR3 bases: TGCGCCAGCAGCCTTCAACCCGGAAAACAGGGGTACTATAATTCACCCCTCCACTTT.

This clonotype was seen many times. V usage is TRBV2 and J usage is TRBJ1-3, with D unresolved. Trimming removed 4 bases from V and 1 base from J, with 11 bases in between. CDR3 length: 15 residues. Germline assignment: CDR1 SNHLY and CDR2 FYNNEI. The CDR3 nucleotides read TGTGCCAGCAGTGGAGGTCAGAGGTCTGGAAACACCATATATTTT. Its protein product is CASSGGQRSGNTIYF.

In its sample, this clonotype was seen a few times. This rearrangement joins TRBV6-5 to TRBJ1-1; D gene ambiguous. V was clipped by 5 bases and J by 5 bases, with 12 bases between them. CDR1 is MNHEY and CDR2 is SVGAGI in the germline V gene. The CDR3 is made up of 13 amino acids. This CDR3 reads CASSSIPGTEAFF. CDR3 DNA sequence: TGTGCCAGCAGTAGCATTCCCGGGACTGAAGCTTTCTTT.